Only one count was recorded for the clone carrying this T cell receptor (beta chain). Self-reported history from a screening survey and questionnaire set each donor's cohort. Profiled with immunoSEQ multiplex PCR; TCRdb holds only in-frame clones, not every one. The sample records some 460,000 clones, 87% being singletons. This sample is part of a study of blood T cell repertoires in COVID-19. Background on the study: Samples taken during acute and convalescent COVID-19 were collected in the United States, Italy and Spain. The analysed material was cDNA or gDNA that came from T cells, B-cell-depleted T cells, or PBMCs.

The V and J ends lost 9 bases and 0 bases respectively, with 11 bases between them. CDR1 and CDR2 (germline): SNHLY, FYNNEI. The CDR3 is made up of 14 amino acids. Material for sequencing was PBMCs or T cells enriched from blood (not recorded which). The receptor was derived from a woman between 18 and 30 years old with acute COVID-19. The chain joins TRBV2 to TRBJ2-2; perhaps TRBD2 as D (5 bases). In DNA, the CDR3 is TGTGCCAGTATCCCCGGGGCGAACACCGGGGAGCTGTTTTTT. Translated: CASIPGANTGELFF.